Listed here is a single TCR beta chain. Its antigen is still unknown. No base quality information exists; no much larger clone differs at one position. TCR CDR3 regions were amplified from genomic DNA by multiplex PCR using the deep immunoSEQ assay. For each cell subset, the extracted genomic DNA was distributed evenly across all wells of several immunoSEQ 96-well plates, and each plate served as one replicate. For unsorted PBMC, about 300 ng of genomic DNA, equivalent to approximately 30,000 T cell genomes, went into each replicate PCR. Unsorted PBMC genomic DNA was sequenced across ten immunoSEQ deep assay plates. Purified libraries were quantified with a Qubit 3.0 fluorometer, sized on a Bioanalyzer 2100, and re-quantified with the KAPA Library Quantification kit. Every immunoSEQ 96-well plate was sequenced on a dedicated single-read 150-cycle Illumina NextSeq 550 flow cell. The authors' analysis ran thus. The immunoSEQ output contained only junctional sequences without quality scores, so filtering could not match that applied to full-length reads. Sequences were annotated with PyIR, a Python wrapper for IgBLAST v1.9, using IMGT germline references to assign V/J genes and CDR3. Any read was removed if the V/J assignment was weak (E-value above 1e-6), the CDR3 was missing, or the read contained stop codons, out-of-frame junctions, or ambiguous translated residues. V3J clonotypes were defined as sequences sharing the same inferred V gene, J gene, and CDR3 amino acid sequence. The percentage overlap between two repertoires was calculated by dividing the number of shared unique clonotypes by the size of the smaller repertoire. RTK rarefaction, the Chao1 estimator, and Recon v2.1 estimates of unobserved clonotypes were used to assess repertoire richness. TCRdb took over this immuneACCESS table, retaining in-frame rearrangements with V and J assigned. Such tables are incomplete; in checked studies, under half of the missing clones stem from an unresolved V gene, and the remainder is unexplained. The V and J calls and clone size were taken over from that table, and D and trimming were inferred from the DNA. The sample profile shows some 470,000 clones; 76% of them were found once. In total, the top ten clones hold 13% of the sample.

Donors were healthy HIV-negative adults with no recently reported acute infections or vaccinations. Every donor was a Caucasian adult residing in Nashville, Tennessee, USA. For unsorted samples, about 90 million PBMCs were counted and genomic DNA was extracted with the QIAamp DNA Blood Mini kit. Blood was obtained by leukapheresis, after which PBMCs were separated by Ficoll-Histopaque density gradient centrifugation and cryopreserved in liquid nitrogen vapor phase. Spanning cysteine to phenylalanine, the CDR3 consists of 13 amino acids. Only CDR3 DNA remains: 39 bases, in frame from the first base. V lost 1 base and J lost 10 bases; the stretch between them is 11 bases long. CDR1 SEHNR and CDR2 FQNEAQ were looked up in the germline V gene (reference sequence). The source of the sample is a study of shared clonotypes between healthy human individuals (dated by TCRdb to 2020 to 2022). Background on the whole study: A couple of women and a few men aged 18 to 49 years were included in the cohort. Different laboratories and diverse techniques were used to prepare libraries and sequence TCR repertoires, to increase sequencing depth and limit assay-specific biases. The study deeply sequenced blood TCR repertoires of about five healthy adults to estimate repertoire size and the extent of clonotype sharing between individuals. Per donor, leukapheresis produced somewhere between about 0.85 and 8.9 billion PBMCs. Overall results and qualifications from the work: Based on pairwise subsampling, the degree of clonotype sharing among donors was expected to be affected by sequencing depth. Because the study included a small number of donors, the genetic and exposure-history diversity represented was limited. Sampling was restricted to blood, and TCR repertoires in tissues likely differ from the TCR repertoires found in blood.

This receptor was taken from a woman between 40 and 50 years old in good health. Some clones in this sample may be carry-over from other donors' samples. The V and J genes are TRBV7-9 and TRBJ2-1, with an unclear D gene assignment. Sequencing was carried out using PBMCs. The CDR3 corresponds to CASSLDGRLEQFF. The DNA sequence reads TGTGCCAGCAGCTTAGATGGGCGTTTGGAGCAGTTCTTC.